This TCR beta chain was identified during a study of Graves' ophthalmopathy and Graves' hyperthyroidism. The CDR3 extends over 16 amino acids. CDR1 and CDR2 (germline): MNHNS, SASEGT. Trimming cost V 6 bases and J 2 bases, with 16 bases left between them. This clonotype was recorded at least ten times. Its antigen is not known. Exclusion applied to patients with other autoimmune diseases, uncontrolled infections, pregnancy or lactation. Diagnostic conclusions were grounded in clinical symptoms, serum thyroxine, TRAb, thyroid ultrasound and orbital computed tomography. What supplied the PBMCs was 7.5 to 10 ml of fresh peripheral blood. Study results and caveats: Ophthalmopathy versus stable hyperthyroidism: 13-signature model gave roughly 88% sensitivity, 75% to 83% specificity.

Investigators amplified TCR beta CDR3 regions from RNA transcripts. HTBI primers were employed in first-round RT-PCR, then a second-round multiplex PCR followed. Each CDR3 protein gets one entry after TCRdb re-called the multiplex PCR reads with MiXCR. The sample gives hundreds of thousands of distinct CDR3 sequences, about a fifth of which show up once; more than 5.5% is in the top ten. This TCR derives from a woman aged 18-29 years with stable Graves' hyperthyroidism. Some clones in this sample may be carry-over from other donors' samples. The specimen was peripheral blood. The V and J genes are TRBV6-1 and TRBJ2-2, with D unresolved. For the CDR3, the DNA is TGTGCCAGCAGAGGAATACGTCAGGCTAACACCGGGGAGCTGTTTTTT. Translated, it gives CASRGIRQANTGELFF.